This T cell receptor beta chain was profiled in a study of OX40 agonist ivuxolimab in advanced cancers. Regarding the study as a whole: Fewer expanded clones were found on average in CD4+ than in CD8+ T cells.

Measured with immunoSEQ multiplex PCR; TCRdb has only the in-frame clones, and not every one. Here the sample spans roughly 60,000 clones, less than 95% being singletons. Of note for this clone: Its cognate antigen is unknown.

Drawing of blood for sampling happened at baseline, at cycle 4 day 1, and at cycle 7 day 1. The CDR3 length is 14 residues. Germline values: CDR1 MDHEN, CDR2 SYDVKM. Trimming left V 3 bases short and J 9 bases short, with 15 bases between. The rearrangement uses TRBV28 and TRBJ2-4; TRBD2 might be the D (6 bases). The receptor comes from an adult with an advanced solid tumor such as melanoma, head and neck, liver or kidney cancer. The input for sequencing was CD4+ or CD8+ T cells sorted from blood, taken in a trial of the OX40 agonist ivuxolimab. The CDR3 DNA sequence: TGTGCCAGCAGTTTCCTTAGCGGTGGGGGCATTCAGTACTTC. Amino acids: CASSFLSGGGIQYF.